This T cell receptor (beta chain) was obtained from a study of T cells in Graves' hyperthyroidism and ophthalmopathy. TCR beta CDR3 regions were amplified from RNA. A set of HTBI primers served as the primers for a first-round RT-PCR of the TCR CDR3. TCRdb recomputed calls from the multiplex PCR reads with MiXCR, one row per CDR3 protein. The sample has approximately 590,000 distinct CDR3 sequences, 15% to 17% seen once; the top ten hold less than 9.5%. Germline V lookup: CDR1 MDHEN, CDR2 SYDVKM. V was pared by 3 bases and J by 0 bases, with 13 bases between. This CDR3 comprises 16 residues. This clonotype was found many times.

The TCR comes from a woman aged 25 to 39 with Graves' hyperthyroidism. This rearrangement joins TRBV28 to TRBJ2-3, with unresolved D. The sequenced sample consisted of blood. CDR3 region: CASSLARGTSTDTQYF. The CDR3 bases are TGTGCCAGCAGTTTGGCTCGTGGTACTAGCACAGATACGCAGTATTTT.